Listed below are T cell receptor beta chains from one sample, sequenced in a study of T cells in Graves' hyperthyroidism and ophthalmopathy. MiXCR, run by TCRdb on the multiplex PCR reads, gives a single entry per CDR3 protein. Here the sample spans 500,000 to 750,000 distinct CDR3 sequences, about a sixth being singletons. The sequencing sample was made of blood. These receptors came from a woman aged 25 to 39 with Graves' hyperthyroidism. The CDR3 runs from the conserved cysteine through the conserved F or W. The order of the fields is D gene, V gene, J gene, clone size, CDR3 DNA, CDR3 protein. D genes are given only for firm matches. Clone size appears in some rows only: once, few, many, or a class for an expanded clone.

d_gene: NA; v_gene: TRBV28; j_gene: TRBJ1-4; abundance: few; CDR3nt: TGTGCCAACAGCCCGCCCATCCATAATGAAAAACTGTTTTTT; CDR3aa: CANSPPIHNEKLFF
d_gene: NA; v_gene: TRBV30; j_gene: TRBJ1-2; abundance: few; CDR3nt: TGTGCCTGGAGCCTACAGGAAAATGGCTACACCTTC; CDR3aa: CAWSLQENGYTF
d_gene: TRBD2; v_gene: TRBV6-1; j_gene: TRBJ2-1; abundance: NA; CDR3nt: TGTGCCAGCAGTGCTAGCGGGAGGGTCAATGAGCAGTTCTTC; CDR3aa: CASSASGRVNEQFF
d_gene: NA; v_gene: TRBV19; j_gene: TRBJ2-2; abundance: NA; CDR3nt: TGTGCCAGTAGACACGATCGCCTTGACAGGTCTCGACCCCGAACCGGGGAGCTGTTTTTT; CDR3aa: CASRHDRLDRSRPRTGELFF
d_gene: TRBD2; v_gene: TRBV20-1; j_gene: TRBJ2-1; abundance: NA; CDR3nt: TGCAGTGCTAGAGTCCTAGCGGGGTCGGTCGATGAGCAGTTCTTC; CDR3aa: CSARVLAGSVDEQFF
d_gene: NA; v_gene: TRBV15; j_gene: TRBJ1-4; abundance: NA; CDR3nt: TGTGCCACCAGCAGAGATTTGGGGATCGAGGAAAAACTGTTTTTT; CDR3aa: CATSRDLGIEEKLFF
d_gene: TRBD1; v_gene: TRBV30; j_gene: TRBJ1-1; abundance: NA; CDR3nt: TGTGCCTGGACCCAGCAGGGGGGCTGGTCTGAAGCTTTCTTT; CDR3aa: CAWTQQGGWSEAFF
d_gene: NA; v_gene: TRBV29-1; j_gene: TRBJ2-2; abundance: NA; CDR3nt: TGCAGCGTTGAAGATATCCAGGGCACCGGGGAGCTGTTTTTT; CDR3aa: CSVEDIQGTGELFF
d_gene: TRBD1; v_gene: TRBV7-2; j_gene: TRBJ2-1; abundance: many; CDR3nt: TGTGCCAGCAGCTTAGCGGGACAGGGGACTTACAATGAGCAGTTCTTC; CDR3aa: CASSLAGQGTYNEQFF
d_gene: TRBD1; v_gene: TRBV6-1; j_gene: TRBJ1-2; abundance: many; CDR3nt: TGTGCCAGCAAATGGACAGGGGTTGGTGGCTACACCTTC; CDR3aa: CASKWTGVGGYTF
d_gene: NA; v_gene: TRBV12-3/TRBV12-4; j_gene: TRBJ1-1; abundance: many; CDR3nt: TGTGCCAGCAGTACGCGGGGGGAGAACACTGAAGCTTTCTTT; CDR3aa: CASSTRGENTEAFF
d_gene: TRBD1; v_gene: TRBV4-2; j_gene: TRBJ2-2; abundance: NA; CDR3nt: TGTGCCAGCAGCCAAGCAGGACAGGTCTTATCCGGGGAGCTGTTTTTT; CDR3aa: CASSQAGQVLSGELFF
d_gene: TRBD2; v_gene: TRBV20-1; j_gene: TRBJ2-3; abundance: many; CDR3nt: TGCAGTGCTAGAGTGTTAGCGGGAGGCCTCACAGATACGCAGTATTTT; CDR3aa: CSARVLAGGLTDTQYF
d_gene: NA; v_gene: TRBV6-1; j_gene: TRBJ2-1; abundance: NA; CDR3nt: TGTGCCAGCAGCAGAAACCAGAACTACGAGCAGTTCTTC; CDR3aa: CASSRNQNYEQFF
d_gene: NA; v_gene: TRBV20-1; j_gene: TRBJ2-1; abundance: many; CDR3nt: TGCAGTGCTAGACCGTCTGGGAGCGGCTATTACAATGAGCAGTTCTTC; CDR3aa: CSARPSGSGYYNEQFF
d_gene: NA; v_gene: TRBV20-1; j_gene: TRBJ2-1; abundance: many; CDR3nt: TGCAGTGCTAGAACCACGAGGGGCTCCTACAATGAGCAGTTCTTC; CDR3aa: CSARTTRGSYNEQFF
d_gene: TRBD1; v_gene: TRBV11-2; j_gene: TRBJ2-1; abundance: many; CDR3nt: TGTGCCAGCAGCTACGGACAGGGTTCCTACAATGAGCAGTTCTTC; CDR3aa: CASSYGQGSYNEQFF
d_gene: NA; v_gene: TRBV6-5; j_gene: TRBJ1-5; abundance: few; CDR3nt: TGTGCCAGCAGTTACCGCGGGCCGGAGCCCCAGCATTTT; CDR3aa: CASSYRGPEPQHF
d_gene: NA; v_gene: TRBV7-3; j_gene: TRBJ2-3; abundance: many; CDR3nt: TGTGCCAGCTCCTGGGGAGGCTTGACAGATACGCAGTATTTT; CDR3aa: CASSWGGLTDTQYF
d_gene: NA; v_gene: TRBV27; j_gene: TRBJ1-5; abundance: many; CDR3nt: TGTGCCAGCAGTCCCCCAGGTTCGAGGGACAATCAGCCCCAGCATTTT; CDR3aa: CASSPPGSRDNQPQHF
d_gene: TRBD2; v_gene: TRBV6-1; j_gene: TRBJ2-3; abundance: many; CDR3nt: TGTGCCACACGGGCCTCGCCGGGACTAGCGGTGGTCCGCACAGATACGCAGTATTTT; CDR3aa: CATRASPGLAVVRTDTQYF
d_gene: TRBD2; v_gene: TRBV30; j_gene: TRBJ2-1; abundance: many; CDR3nt: TGTGCCTGGAGCATCTCCCGGACTAGCGGGATTCGTAATGAGCAGTTCTTC; CDR3aa: CAWSISRTSGIRNEQFF
d_gene: TRBD1; v_gene: TRBV15; j_gene: TRBJ1-5; abundance: NA; CDR3nt: TGTGCCACCAGCAGGGTCGACAGGGGAATCTTTCCCAATCAGCCCCAGCATTTT; CDR3aa: CATSRVDRGIFPNQPQHF
d_gene: TRBD2; v_gene: TRBV7-9; j_gene: TRBJ2-5; abundance: NA; CDR3nt: TGTGCCAGCAGCTTAGCGGGAGGGCCCCCCGGGGAGACCCAGTACTTC; CDR3aa: CASSLAGGPPGETQYF
d_gene: NA; v_gene: TRBV7-2; j_gene: TRBJ2-7; abundance: many; CDR3nt: TGTGCCAGCAGCTTACATCCCGCGGACCCCCGGGGTGCCGAGCAGTACTTC; CDR3aa: CASSLHPADPRGAEQYF
d_gene: NA; v_gene: TRBV2; j_gene: TRBJ1-2; abundance: NA; CDR3nt: TGTGCCAGCAGCCAGCTGACAGGAGTCTATGGCTACACCTTC; CDR3aa: CASSQLTGVYGYTF
d_gene: NA; v_gene: TRBV6-1; j_gene: TRBJ2-7; abundance: many; CDR3nt: TGTGCCAGCAGGGCCGGGACTGGCTACGAGCAGTACTTC; CDR3aa: CASRAGTGYEQYF
d_gene: TRBD1; v_gene: TRBV20-1; j_gene: TRBJ2-1; abundance: few; CDR3nt: TGCAGTGCTAGAGTCTCCGGGACAGGGACTTACAATGAGCAGTTCTTC; CDR3aa: CSARVSGTGTYNEQFF
d_gene: NA; v_gene: TRBV6-2/TRBV6-3; j_gene: TRBJ2-3; abundance: NA; CDR3nt: TGTGCCAGCAGTAAAACAGGGTACAGGACAGATACGCAGTATTTT; CDR3aa: CASSKTGYRTDTQYF
d_gene: TRBD2; v_gene: TRBV7-3; j_gene: TRBJ2-1; abundance: NA; CDR3nt: TGTGCCAGCAGCCATCAAGCGGGAGGGCCATACAATGAGCAGTTCTTC; CDR3aa: CASSHQAGGPYNEQFF
d_gene: NA; v_gene: TRBV6-2/TRBV6-3; j_gene: TRBJ2-1; abundance: many; CDR3nt: TGTGCCAGCAGTGACGGGCGATACAATGAGCAGTTCTTC; CDR3aa: CASSDGRYNEQFF
d_gene: NA; v_gene: TRBV20-1; j_gene: TRBJ1-5; abundance: few; CDR3nt: TGCAGTGCCTACACACCCGGCCAGCCCCAGCATTTT; CDR3aa: CSAYTPGQPQHF
d_gene: TRBD1; v_gene: TRBV24-1; j_gene: TRBJ2-3; abundance: NA; CDR3nt: TGTGCCACCAGCCAAGGACAGGGGGCCGATACGCAGTATTTT; CDR3aa: CATSQGQGADTQYF
d_gene: NA; v_gene: TRBV20-1; j_gene: TRBJ2-3; abundance: many; CDR3nt: TGCAGTGCTAGAGATCCGTGGACTAGCACAGATACGCAGTATTTT; CDR3aa: CSARDPWTSTDTQYF
d_gene: NA; v_gene: TRBV3-1; j_gene: TRBJ2-1; abundance: NA; CDR3nt: TGTGCCAGCAGCCGGGCGGGTTCCTACAATGAGCAGTTCTTC; CDR3aa: CASSRAGSYNEQFF
d_gene: NA; v_gene: TRBV5-1; j_gene: TRBJ2-1; abundance: many; CDR3nt: TGCGCCAGCAATGGCCGGGCCCATGAGCAGTTCTTC; CDR3aa: CASNGRAHEQFF
d_gene: NA; v_gene: TRBV2; j_gene: TRBJ2-5; abundance: many; CDR3nt: TGTGCCAGCAGTCGGCAGGTCCGAGAGACCCAGTACTTC; CDR3aa: CASSRQVRETQYF
d_gene: NA; v_gene: TRBV2; j_gene: TRBJ1-6; abundance: NA; CDR3nt: TGTGCCAGCAGTCATGGACATTACCTGAATAATTCACCCCTCCACTTT; CDR3aa: CASSHGHYLNNSPLHF
d_gene: NA; v_gene: TRBV12-3/TRBV12-4; j_gene: TRBJ2-7; abundance: few; CDR3nt: TGTGCCAGCAGCCGTGCTGGGGGTGGTTATTACGAGCAGTACTTC; CDR3aa: CASSRAGGGYYEQYF
d_gene: NA; v_gene: TRBV25-1; j_gene: TRBJ2-1; abundance: few; CDR3nt: TGTGCCAGCAGCCCCGGGACCCTCTTTGTAAATGAGCAGTTCTTC; CDR3aa: CASSPGTLFVNEQFF
d_gene: TRBD1; v_gene: TRBV4-1; j_gene: TRBJ2-7; abundance: few; CDR3nt: TGCGCCAGCAGCCAAGCAAACCCGGGACAGGGGCAATACGAGCAGTACTTC; CDR3aa: CASSQANPGQGQYEQYF
d_gene: NA; v_gene: TRBV7-3; j_gene: TRBJ1-1; abundance: many; CDR3nt: TGTGCCAGCAGCCGCAGACTCGCTCTGTTGCACACTGAAGCTTTCTTT; CDR3aa: CASSRRLALLHTEAFF
d_gene: NA; v_gene: TRBV12-3/TRBV12-4; j_gene: TRBJ1-1; abundance: many; CDR3nt: TGTGCCAGCAGTTTACAAGTGGCCACTGAAGCTTTCTTT; CDR3aa: CASSLQVATEAFF
d_gene: NA; v_gene: TRBV13; j_gene: TRBJ2-2; abundance: many; CDR3nt: TGTGCCAGCAGCTTAGGAGGGTTGCGCACCGGGGAGCTGTTTTTT; CDR3aa: CASSLGGLRTGELFF
d_gene: NA; v_gene: TRBV28; j_gene: TRBJ2-7; abundance: many; CDR3nt: TGTGCCAGCAGTTCCTATCAGCGGAAGTCTTTCGAGCAGTACTTC; CDR3aa: CASSSYQRKSFEQYF
d_gene: TRBD2; v_gene: TRBV7-2; j_gene: TRBJ2-1; abundance: few; CDR3nt: TGTGCCAGCAGCTTAGAGGGGGAGCGGGAGGGCCGGAATAATGAGCAGTTCTTC; CDR3aa: CASSLEGEREGRNNEQFF
d_gene: NA; v_gene: TRBV27; j_gene: TRBJ2-1; abundance: many; CDR3nt: TGTGCCAGCAGTTTAGGGGCAGTTTACAATGAGCAGTTCTTC; CDR3aa: CASSLGAVYNEQFF
d_gene: NA; v_gene: TRBV10-3; j_gene: TRBJ1-6; abundance: NA; CDR3nt: TGTGCCATCAGTGACCCAGGGTCTTTTACACCCCTCCACTTT; CDR3aa: CAISDPGSFTPLHF
d_gene: NA; v_gene: TRBV18; j_gene: TRBJ1-1; abundance: many; CDR3nt: TGTGCCAGCTCACCTGAGGTCCGCCGGAGAGAAGCTTTCTTT; CDR3aa: CASSPEVRRREAFF
d_gene: NA; v_gene: TRBV20-1; j_gene: TRBJ2-7; abundance: few; CDR3nt: TGCAGTGCTAGAGATCCCAGGGCCTCCTACGAGCAGTACTTC; CDR3aa: CSARDPRASYEQYF